This entry lists 16 T cell receptor beta chains sequenced from one sample in a study of blood T cells in healthy people across ages. Primers used in a second PCR of about 6 to 11 cycles were a sample-barcoded 5' primer and a J-beta primer mix. MiXCR, applied by TCRdb to the 5' RACE reads, yields one record per CDR3 protein. The table includes about 540,000 distinct CDR3 sequences, less than 25% detected once. These records were also assigned to another study, of T cells of mothers and their children.

Sequenced input: blood. The receptors were gathered from a boy aged 5-17 years in good health.

As to this clonotype: One end of the junction varies from germline; a read error may be responsible. The rearrangement links TRBV6-2 or TRBV6-3 to TRBJ2-5, with TRBD1 identical over 8 bases. CDR1 MNHEY and CDR2 SVGEGT come from the germline V gene. The CDR3 runs to 17 residues. CDR3 sequence: CASSEVQQGVGIETRYF. As DNA, the CDR3 is TGTGCCAGCAGCGAAGTACAACAGGGGGTCGGGATAGAGACCCGGTACTTC.

The DNA for the CDR3 is TGTGCCAGCAGTTACGGGGACAGGGATAATTCACCCCTCCACTTT. It specifies CASSYGDRDNSPLHF. This chain connects TRBV6-5 to TRBJ1-6, with TRBD1 identical over 9 bases. The CDR3 sequence is 15 residues long. The trim removed 2 bases at V and 5 bases at J, leaving 1 base unmatched. The germline CDR1 and CDR2 sequences are MNHEY and SVGAGI.

The J gene is TRBJ2-1, the V gene TRBV4-2, with 8 bases identical to TRBD2. The DNA end is more similar to TRBJ2-7, so the J call may be wrong. The CDR3 is made up of 15 amino acids. CDR1 is LGHNA and CDR2 is YNFKEQ in the germline V gene. The DNA of the CDR3 is TGTGCCAGCAGCCAAGACGCGGGAGGCATCTACGAGCAGTACTTC. Amino acids: CASSQDAGGIYEQYF.

The gene calls are TRBV7-2 and TRBJ2-4; 7 bases map to TRBD1. The CDR3 consists of 16 residues. Germline V gene data show CDR1 as SGHTA and CDR2 as FQGNSA. V lost 5 bases, J lost 0 bases, and 7 bases stayed unmatched. Here the CDR3 DNA reads TGTGCCAGCAGCGGAAGGGACAGTCTAGCCAAAAACATTCAGTACTTC. Protein sequence: CASSGRDSLAKNIQYF.

The sample holds a few counts of this clonotype. CDR3 in DNA: TGTGCCAGCAGTTACTTGGATCGGACGGCCCAAGAGACCCAGTACTTC. Translated: CASSYLDRTAQETQYF. The chain uses TRBV6-2 or TRBV6-3 and TRBJ2-5; D unresolved. The CDR3 is made up of 16 amino acids. The germline gives CDR1 MNHEY, CDR2 SVGEGT. The V gene lost 1 base and the J gene lost 1 base, with 13 bases spanning the gap.

The chain is built from TRBV5-1 and TRBJ1-4; D not certain. Trimming stripped 0 bases from V and 4 bases from J, with 16 bases between. The CDR3 consists of 17 residues. In germline, CDR1 is SGHRS, CDR2 YFSETQ. As DNA, the CDR3 is TGCGCCAGCAGCTTGGAACTCGCAAATCGGGTTAATGAAAAACTGTTTTTT. Amino acids: CASSLELANRVNEKLFF.

The J gene is TRBJ1-6, the V gene TRBV28; D call uncertain. The V gene's germline CDR1 is MDHEN and CDR2 SYDVKM. V lost 2 bases and J lost 14, with 10 bases in between. The CDR3 is 12 residues long. CDR3 loop: CASSLGVLALHF. DNA for the CDR3: TGTGCCAGCAGTTTAGGCGTATTAGCCCTCCACTTT.

This clonotype showed up just a few times. V gene TRBV7-9 combines with J gene TRBJ2-5; 8 bases fit TRBD1. The CDR3 is 13 amino acids. V gave up 5 bases and J gave up 6 bases; unmatched junction bases: 5. Germline-derived CDR1 and CDR2 are SEHNR and FQNEAQ (reference sequence). The CDR3 coding sequence is TGTGCCAGCAGCCAACAGGGGGTAAAGACCCAGTACTTC. This sequence encodes CASSQQGVKTQYF.

This clonotype occurred many times. The rearrangement uses TRBV6-5 and TRBJ2-5; 8 bases agree with TRBD2. The germline CDR1 and CDR2 sequences are MNHEY and SVGAGI. The CDR3 sequence is 14 residues long. V lost 6 bases, J lost 4 bases, and 7 bases stayed unmatched. CDR3 protein: CASSSGGAGETQYF. In nucleotides, the CDR3 is TGTGCCAGCAGCTCCGGGGGGGCAGGAGAGACCCAGTACTTC.

The V gene is TRBV5-1, the J gene TRBJ2-5; tentatively, D is TRBD2 (5 bases). The CDR3 covers 15 residues. CDR1 and CDR2 from the germline V gene are SGHRS and YFSETQ. V was pared by 2 bases and J by 9 bases, with 20 bases between. The CDR3 sequence: CASSFEGRGDGAQYF. CDR3 in DNA: TGCGCCAGCAGCTTTGAGGGCCGGGGAGATGGGGCCCAGTACTTC.

Turning to this clonotype: The CDR3 does not close with the conserved phenylalanine or tryptophan, likely indicating a read error. The J gene is TRBJ2-7, the V gene TRBV29-1; D is tentatively TRBD1 or TRBD2 (5 bases each). This CDR3 is 14 amino acids long. Per germline, CDR1 SQVTM and CDR2 ANQGSEA. V dropped 3 bases and J dropped 2 bases, with 14 bases sitting between them. DNA for the CDR3: TGCAGCGTTGAGTTCGTGGGACGAGCCTACGAGCAGTACCTC. This encodes CSVEFVGRAYEQYL.

This clonotype showed up many times. The chain has TRBV7-9 and TRBJ2-5; TRBD2 matches at 10 bases. This CDR3 region has 17 residues. Germline V lookup: CDR1 SEHNR, CDR2 FQNEAQ (reference sequence). V was pared by 5 bases and J by 3 bases, with 12 bases of the junction left unmatched. CDR3 nucleotide sequence: TGTGCCAGCAGCGTAATGACTAGCGGGCCTTTAAAAGAGACCCAGTACTTC. As protein: CASSVMTSGPLKETQYF.

This clonotype occurred a few times. This chain links TRBV12-3 or TRBV12-4 with TRBJ2-7; D call uncertain. V lost 6 bases and J 2 bases, leaving 14 bases between the germline ends. This CDR3 spans 14 amino acids. CDR3 nucleotides: TGTGCCAGCAGCCCAACGGCTGTAGCCTACGAGCAGTACTTC. Its protein product is CASSPTAVAYEQYF.

This clonotype was seen more than once but under ten times. The chain recombines TRBV11-2 with TRBJ2-1, with 8 positions matching TRBD2. The germline V gene has CDR1 SGHAT and CDR2 FQNNGV. The CDR3 contains 14 residues. The ends lost 2 bases at V and 9 bases at J; junction bases unmatched: 6. The CDR3 reads CASSLFGRALEQFF. DNA for the CDR3: TGTGCCAGCAGCTTATTCGGGAGGGCCCTTGAGCAGTTCTTC.

The chain is built from TRBV6-1 and TRBJ2-5; the D is unclear. Trimming took off 2 bases at V and 7 bases at J, with 11 bases between the two ends. The CDR3 length is 13 residues. The germline V gene encodes CDR1 MNHNS and CDR2 SASEGT. Written as DNA, the CDR3 is TGTGCCAGCAGTGAAAGCCCAGCCGGGACCCAGTACTTC. As protein: CASSESPAGTQYF.

The chain carries TRBV14 and TRBJ2-5, with D possibly being TRBD1 or TRBD2 (5 bases each). Trimming left V 1 base short and J 5 bases short, with 11 bases between. There are 14 residues in the CDR3. Germline-derived CDR1 and CDR2 are SGHDN and FVKESK. CDR3 nucleotides: TGTGCCAGCAGCCAAGTCACGTGGGGGGAGACCCAGTACTTC. This sequence encodes CASSQVTWGETQYF.